Described below is a single TCR beta chain sequence and its context. The record originates from a study of blood T cell repertoires in COVID-19. The wider study: PBMCs, B-cell-depleted T cells, or T cells provided the cDNA or gDNA that made up the material.

Study processing details: The assay estimated nucleated cells by amplifying reference gene primers. Sequencing used immunoSEQ multiplex PCR; TCRdb keeps in-frame clones, though not all of them. That table is the source of V, J and clone size, and D and trimming were worked out from the DNA. The sample holds more than 65,000 clones, around 83% seen once. The CDR3 covers 12 residues. V lost 6 bases and J lost 3, with 8 bases in between. CDR1 LGHNT and CDR2 FRNRAP come from the germline V gene. Sequenced material: peripheral blood. The V gene is TRBV12-5, the J gene TRBJ1-1; D is undetermined. The clonotype was recovered from a woman aged 45 to 65 with acute or convalescent COVID-19. CDR3 amino acids: CASGPGDTEAFF. CDR3 DNA: TGTGCTAGTGGCCCCGGGGACACTGAAGCTTTCTTT.